The 4 T cell receptor beta chains given below trace back to one sample, sequenced in a study of control samples from healthy donors and cancer patients. TCRdb's copy holds only in-frame clones and misses some; the assay was immunoSEQ multiplex PCR. The sample lists around 120,000 clones, 85% to 95% occurring once. Sequencing was carried out using PBMCs. Receptor source: a man in his forties or fifties with head and neck cancer.

The CDR3 here is CASLGLATDTQYF. CDR3 nucleotide sequence: TGTGCCAGCTTGGGACTAGCGACAGATACGCAGTATTTT. The rearrangement links TRBV2 to TRBJ2-3; TRBD2 agrees at 10 bases. This CDR3 contains 13 residues. V gave up 8 bases and J gave up 3 bases; unmatched junction bases: 2. Germline V lookup: CDR1 SNHLY, CDR2 FYNNEI.

The V gene is TRBV30, the J gene TRBJ1-5, with D possibly being TRBD1 (5 bases). V was trimmed by 0 bases and J by 6 bases, leaving 18 bases between them. Germline CDR1 and CDR2: GTSNPN and SVGIG (reference sequence). The CDR3 consists of 16 residues. The DNA for the CDR3 is TGTGCCTGGAGTGTACGCGGCAGGGCCCAGGGTCAGCCCCAGCATTTT. Translating it yields CAWSVRGRAQGQPQHF.

The rearrangement links TRBV7-2 to TRBJ1-6, with 8 bases matching TRBD1. Germline V gives CDR1 SGHTA, CDR2 FQGNSA. CDR3 length: 17 amino acids. Trimming removed 5 bases from V and 10 bases from J; junction bases left unmatched: 16. The CDR3 protein is CASSPALRRTGRSPLHF. CDR3 coding DNA: TGTGCCAGCAGCCCAGCATTGCGGAGGACAGGGAGATCACCCCTCCACTTT.

The chain employs TRBV5-1 and TRBJ2-7; a possible D gene is TRBD1 (5 bases). CDR3 length: 13 amino acids. Germline assignment: CDR1 SGHRS and CDR2 YFSETQ. V shed 2 bases and J shed 6 bases, with 12 bases lying between them. CDR3 loop: CASSFISTGEQYF. The CDR3, as DNA: TGCGCCAGCAGCTTTATCAGTACAGGCGAGCAGTACTTC.